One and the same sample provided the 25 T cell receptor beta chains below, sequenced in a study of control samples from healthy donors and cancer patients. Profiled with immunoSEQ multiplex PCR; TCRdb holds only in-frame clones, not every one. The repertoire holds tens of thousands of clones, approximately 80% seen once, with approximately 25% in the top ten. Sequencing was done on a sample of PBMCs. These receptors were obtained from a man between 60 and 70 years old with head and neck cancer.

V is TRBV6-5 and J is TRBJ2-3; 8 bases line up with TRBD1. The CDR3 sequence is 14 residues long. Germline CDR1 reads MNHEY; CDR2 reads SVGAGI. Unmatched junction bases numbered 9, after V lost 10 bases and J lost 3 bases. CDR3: CATTRDRTTDTQYF. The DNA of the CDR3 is TGTGCCACAACTCGGGACAGGACTACAGATACGCAGTATTTT.

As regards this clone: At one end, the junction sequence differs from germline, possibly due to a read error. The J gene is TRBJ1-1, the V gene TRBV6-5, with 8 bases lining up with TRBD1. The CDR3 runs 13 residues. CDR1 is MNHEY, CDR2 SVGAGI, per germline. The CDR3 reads CASSRRQGAEAFF. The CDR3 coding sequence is TGTGCCAGCAGTCGACGCCAGGGGGCTGAGGCTTTCTTT.

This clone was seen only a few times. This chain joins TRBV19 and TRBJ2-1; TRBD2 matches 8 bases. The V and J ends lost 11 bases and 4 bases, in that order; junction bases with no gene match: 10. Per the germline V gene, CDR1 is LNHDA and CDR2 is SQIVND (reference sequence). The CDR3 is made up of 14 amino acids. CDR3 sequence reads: CAVAGGAGYNEQFF. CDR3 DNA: TGTGCCGTAGCCGGGGGGGCGGGTTACAATGAGCAGTTCTTC.

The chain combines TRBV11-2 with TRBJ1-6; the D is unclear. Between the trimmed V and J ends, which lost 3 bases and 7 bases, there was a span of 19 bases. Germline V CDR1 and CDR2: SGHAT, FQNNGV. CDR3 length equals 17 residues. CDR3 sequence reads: CASSFSPLGRENSPLHF. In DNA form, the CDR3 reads TGTGCCAGCAGCTTTTCCCCCTTAGGCCGGGAGAATTCACCCCTCCACTTT.

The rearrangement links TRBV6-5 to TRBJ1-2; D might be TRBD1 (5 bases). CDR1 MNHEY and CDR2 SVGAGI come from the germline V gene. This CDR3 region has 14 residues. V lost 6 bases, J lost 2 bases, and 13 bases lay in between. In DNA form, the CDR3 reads TGTGCCAGCAGGGAGACAGTTTACAACTATGGCTACACCTTC. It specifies CASRETVYNYGYTF.

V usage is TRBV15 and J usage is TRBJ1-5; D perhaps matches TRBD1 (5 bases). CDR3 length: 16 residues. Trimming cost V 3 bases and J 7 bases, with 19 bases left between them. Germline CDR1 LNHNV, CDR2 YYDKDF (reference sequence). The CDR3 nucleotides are TGTGCCACCAGCAGTGACCGACTGGGGGTGGGACAGCCCCAGCATTTT. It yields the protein CATSSDRLGVGQPQHF.

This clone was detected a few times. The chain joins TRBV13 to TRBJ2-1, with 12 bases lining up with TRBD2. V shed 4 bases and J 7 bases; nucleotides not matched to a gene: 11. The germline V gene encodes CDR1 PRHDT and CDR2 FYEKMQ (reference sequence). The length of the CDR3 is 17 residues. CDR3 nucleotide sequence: TGTGCCAGCAGCTCCTATTTACTAGCGGGGGGATCAAATGAGCAGTTCTTC. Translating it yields CASSSYLLAGGSNEQFF.

CDR3 in amino acids: CASSDRAKTYNEQFF. The CDR3 DNA reads TGTGCCAGCAGTGATAGGGCCAAAACCTACAATGAGCAGTTCTTC. The chain links TRBV6-4 to TRBJ2-1; D is undetermined. This CDR3 region has 15 residues. Trimming took off 3 bases at V and 2 bases at J, with 11 bases between the two ends. Germline V CDR1 and CDR2: MRHNA, SNTAGT.

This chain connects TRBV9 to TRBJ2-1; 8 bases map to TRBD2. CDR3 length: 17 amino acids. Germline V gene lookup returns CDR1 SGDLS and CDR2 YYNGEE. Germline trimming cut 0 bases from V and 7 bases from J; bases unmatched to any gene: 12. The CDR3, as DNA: TGTGCCAGCAGCGTAGTTCCTAGCGGGTTCAACGAGAATGAGCAGTTCTTC. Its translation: CASSVVPSGFNENEQFF.

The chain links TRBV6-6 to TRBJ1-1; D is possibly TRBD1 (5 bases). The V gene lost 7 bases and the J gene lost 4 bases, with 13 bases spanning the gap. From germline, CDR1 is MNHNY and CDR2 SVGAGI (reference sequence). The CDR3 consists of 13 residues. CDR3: CASTPERGTEAFF. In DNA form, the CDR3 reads TGTGCCAGCACCCCAGAGAGGGGCACTGAAGCTTTCTTT.

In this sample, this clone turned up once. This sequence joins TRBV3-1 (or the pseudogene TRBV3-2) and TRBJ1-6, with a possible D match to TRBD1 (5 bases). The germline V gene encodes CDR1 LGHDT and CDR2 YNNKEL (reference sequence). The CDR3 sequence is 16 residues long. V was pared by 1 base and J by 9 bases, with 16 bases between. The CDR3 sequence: CASSQGRGHQGSPLHF. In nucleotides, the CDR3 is TGTGCCAGCAGCCAAGGAAGAGGGCACCAGGGTTCACCCCTCCACTTT.

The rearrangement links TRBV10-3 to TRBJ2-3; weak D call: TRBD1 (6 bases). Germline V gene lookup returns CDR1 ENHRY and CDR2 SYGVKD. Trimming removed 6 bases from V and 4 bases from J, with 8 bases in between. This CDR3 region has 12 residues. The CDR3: CAISNRADTQYF. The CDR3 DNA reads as TGTGCCATCAGCAACAGGGCAGATACGCAGTATTTT.

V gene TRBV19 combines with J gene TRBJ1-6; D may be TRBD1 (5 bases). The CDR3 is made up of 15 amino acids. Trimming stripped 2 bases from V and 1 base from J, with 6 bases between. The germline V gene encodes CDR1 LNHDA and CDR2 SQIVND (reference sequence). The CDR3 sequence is CASSIQGSYNSPLHF. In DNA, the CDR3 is TGTGCCAGTAGTATACAGGGTTCCTATAATTCACCCCTCCACTTT. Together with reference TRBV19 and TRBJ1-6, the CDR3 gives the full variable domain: DGGITQSPKYLFRKEGQNVTLSCEQNLNHDAMYWYRQDPGQGLRLIYYSQIVNDFQKGDIAEGYSVSREKKESFPLTVTSAQKNPTAFYLCASSIQGSYNSPLHFGNGTRLTVT.

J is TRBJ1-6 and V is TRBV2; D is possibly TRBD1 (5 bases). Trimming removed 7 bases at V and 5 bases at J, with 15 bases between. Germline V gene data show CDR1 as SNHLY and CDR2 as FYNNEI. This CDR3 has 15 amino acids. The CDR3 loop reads CASITPGIDNSPLHF. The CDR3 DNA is TGTGCCAGCATCACTCCAGGGATTGATAATTCACCCCTCCACTTT.

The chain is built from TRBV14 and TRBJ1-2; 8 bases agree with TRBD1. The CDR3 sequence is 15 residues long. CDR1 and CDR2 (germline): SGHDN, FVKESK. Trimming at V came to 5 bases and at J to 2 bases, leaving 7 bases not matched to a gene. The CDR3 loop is CASSTRTGWNYGYTF. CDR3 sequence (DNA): TGTGCCAGCAGCACGCGGACAGGGTGGAACTATGGCTACACCTTC.

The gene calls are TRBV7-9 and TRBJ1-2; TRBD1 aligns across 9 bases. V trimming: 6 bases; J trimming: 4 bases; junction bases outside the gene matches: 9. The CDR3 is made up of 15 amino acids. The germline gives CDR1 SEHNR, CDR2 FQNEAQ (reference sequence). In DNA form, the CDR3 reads TGTGCCAGCAGGGGGCCCGGGACAGGGATCTATGGCTACACCTTC. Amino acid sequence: CASRGPGTGIYGYTF.

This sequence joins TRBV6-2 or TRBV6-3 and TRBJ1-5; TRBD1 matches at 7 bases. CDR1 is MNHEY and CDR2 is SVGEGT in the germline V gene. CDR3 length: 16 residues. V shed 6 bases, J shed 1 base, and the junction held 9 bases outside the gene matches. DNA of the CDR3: TGTGCCAGCAGCCGACGGGGGACAGTCAGCAATCAGCCCCAGCATTTT. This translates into CASSRRGTVSNQPQHF.

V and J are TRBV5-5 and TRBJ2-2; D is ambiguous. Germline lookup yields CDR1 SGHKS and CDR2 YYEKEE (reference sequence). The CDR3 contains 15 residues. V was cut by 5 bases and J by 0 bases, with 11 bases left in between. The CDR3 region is CASRAHKTNTGELFF. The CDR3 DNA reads TGTGCCAGCAGGGCCCACAAGACGAACACCGGGGAGCTGTTTTTT. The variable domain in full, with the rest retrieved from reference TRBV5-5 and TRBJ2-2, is DAGVTQSPTHLIKTRGQQVTLRCSPISGHKSVSWYQQVLGQGPQFIFQYYEKEERGRGNFPDRFSARQFPNYSSELNVNALLLGDSALYLCASRAHKTNTGELFFGEGSRLTVL.

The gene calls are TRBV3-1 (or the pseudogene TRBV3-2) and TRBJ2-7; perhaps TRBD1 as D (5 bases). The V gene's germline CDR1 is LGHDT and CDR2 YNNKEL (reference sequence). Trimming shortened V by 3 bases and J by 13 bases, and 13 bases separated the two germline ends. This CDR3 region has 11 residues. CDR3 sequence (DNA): TGTGCCAGCAGCCATGGGATGGACACTTACTTC. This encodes CASSHGMDTYF.

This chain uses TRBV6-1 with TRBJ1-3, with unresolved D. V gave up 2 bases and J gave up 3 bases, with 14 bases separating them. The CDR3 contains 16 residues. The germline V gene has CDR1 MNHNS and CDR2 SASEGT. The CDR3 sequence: CASSELRLGGGNTIYF. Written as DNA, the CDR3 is TGTGCCAGCAGTGAACTGAGGTTAGGTGGTGGAAACACCATATATTTT.

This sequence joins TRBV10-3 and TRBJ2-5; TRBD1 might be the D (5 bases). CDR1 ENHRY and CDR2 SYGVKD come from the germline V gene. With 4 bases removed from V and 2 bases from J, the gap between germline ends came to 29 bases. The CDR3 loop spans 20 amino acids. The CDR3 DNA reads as TGTGCCATCAGTGGAACTAATCGGGCAGGGCGAGGAGAATATCAAGAGACCCAGTACTTC. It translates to CAISGTNRAGRGEYQETQYF.

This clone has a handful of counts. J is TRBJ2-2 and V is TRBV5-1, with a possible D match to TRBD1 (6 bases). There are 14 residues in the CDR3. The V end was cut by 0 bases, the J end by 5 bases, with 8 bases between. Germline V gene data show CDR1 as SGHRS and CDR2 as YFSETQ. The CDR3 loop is CASSLVTGTGELFF. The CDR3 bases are TGCGCCAGCAGCTTGGTAACAGGGACCGGGGAGCTGTTTTTT.

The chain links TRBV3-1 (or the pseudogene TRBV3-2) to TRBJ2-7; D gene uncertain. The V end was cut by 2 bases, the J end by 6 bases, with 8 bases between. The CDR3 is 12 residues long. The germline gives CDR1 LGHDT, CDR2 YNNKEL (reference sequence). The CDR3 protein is CASSQSFGEQYF. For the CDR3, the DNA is TGTGCCAGCAGCCAATCGTTCGGCGAGCAGTACTTC.

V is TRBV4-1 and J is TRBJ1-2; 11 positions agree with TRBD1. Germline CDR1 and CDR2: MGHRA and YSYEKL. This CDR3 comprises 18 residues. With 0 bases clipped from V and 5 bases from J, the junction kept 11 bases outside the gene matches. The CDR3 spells CASSQDEGTGGEFYGYTF. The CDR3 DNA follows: TGCGCCAGCAGCCAAGATGAGGGGACAGGGGGTGAGTTTTATGGCTACACCTTC.

Written as DNA, the CDR3 is TGTGCCAGTAGTATAGTCCAGGGGGGCGAGACCCAGTACTTC. This encodes CASSIVQGGETQYF. The chain is built from TRBV19 and TRBJ2-5, with D maybe TRBD1 (7 bases). CDR1 and CDR2 (germline): LNHDA, SQIVND (reference sequence). The CDR3 has 14 residues. Trimming left V 1 base short and J 5 bases short, with 11 bases between.